These 11 T cell receptor beta chains were all obtained from the same sample, sequenced in a study of T cell repertoires in cytomegalovirus infection. TCRdb fed the reads into MiXCR, producing one record per CDR3 protein. Among approximately 76,000 distinct CDR3 sequences listed, about 3.8% were seen once. The material sequenced was PBMCs. These receptors were taken from a human donor in good health (CMV status not recorded). Some clones in this sample may be carry-over from other donors' samples.

This clonotype was counted many times. The rearrangement links TRBV28 to TRBJ1-2; D unresolved. Per germline, CDR1 MDHEN and CDR2 SYDVKM. V shed 4 bases and J shed 4 bases, with 13 bases lying between them. This CDR3 spans 14 amino acids. CDR3 amino acids: CASSSQRVLYGYTF. The DNA of the CDR3 is TGTGCCAGCAGTTCCCAACGGGTCCTCTATGGCTACACCTTC.

This clonotype came up many times. The CDR3 is CASSRSGQGGQPQHF. CDR3 bases: TGTGCCAGCAGTCGAAGCGGACAGGGAGGTCAGCCCCAGCATTTT. This chain uses TRBV12-3 or TRBV12-4 with TRBJ1-5, with 8 nucleotides matching TRBD1. The CDR3 length is 15 residues. V shed 5 bases, J shed 6 bases, and the junction held 9 bases outside the gene matches.

This clonotype was counted many times. The CDR3 spells CASSSVDSPLHF. CDR3 nucleotides: TGTGCCAGCAGTTCGGTAGATTCACCCCTCCACTTT. The V and J genes are TRBV27 and TRBJ1-6, with D unresolved. From germline, CDR1 is MNHEY and CDR2 SMNVEV (reference sequence). The CDR3 runs to 12 residues. V lost 4 bases to trimming and J lost 8 bases, with 6 bases between them.

This clonotype was observed at least ten times. This chain joins TRBV27 and TRBJ2-1, with no clear D. This CDR3 is 11 amino acids long. Germline CDR1 and CDR2: MNHEY and SMNVEV (reference sequence). V was cut by 8 bases and J by 7 bases, with 9 bases left in between. CDR3 in DNA: TGTGCCAGCCGTCGTACAAATGAGCAGTTCTTC. This codes for CASRRTNEQFF.

Many counts were recorded for this clonotype. This chain uses TRBV7-2 with TRBJ2-7; TRBD2 matches at 8 bases. Trimming cost V 0 bases and J 2 bases; bases outside gene matches: 3. CDR1 and CDR2 from the germline V gene are SGHTA and FQGNSA. The CDR3 sequence is 15 residues long. CDR3 coding DNA: TGTGCCAGCAGCTTAGCGCCGGGGGGGCCCTACGAGCAGTACTTC. Encoded protein: CASSLAPGGPYEQYF.

This clonotype was seen ten or more times. This sequence joins TRBV6-2 or TRBV6-3 and TRBJ1-4; TRBD1 is a possible D gene (5 bases). V shed 8 bases and J shed 7 bases, with 14 bases lying between them. Germline CDR1 reads MNHEY; CDR2 reads SVGEGT. There are 13 residues in the CDR3. The CDR3: CASQNRNLEKLFF. CDR3 bases: TGTGCCAGCCAGAACAGGAATCTTGAAAAACTGTTTTTT.

This clonotype was seen ten or more times. In DNA, the CDR3 is TGTGCCAGCTCACCAGGACACCTCCGACTAGGAGGTGGTCCCTACGAGCAGTACTTC. It translates to CASSPGHLRLGGGPYEQYF. The chain joins TRBV18 to TRBJ2-7, with D tentatively TRBD2 (6 bases). This CDR3 is built from 19 residues. Germline values: CDR1 KGHSH, CDR2 LQKENI. V lost 2 bases, J lost 2 bases, and 25 bases lay in between.

Ten or more counts support this clonotype. The rearrangement joins TRBV19 to TRBJ1-6; D unclear. From germline, CDR1 is LNHDA and CDR2 SQIVND (reference sequence). Trimming stripped 9 bases from V and 7 bases from J, with 22 bases between. The CDR3 has 16 amino acids. The CDR3 region has the DNA TGTGCCAGGCCGGCTAACGGTCAAACGGGGAATTCACCCCTCCACTTT. Amino acid sequence: CARPANGQTGNSPLHF.

This chain uses TRBV30 with TRBJ2-1, with D unclear. This CDR3 region has 14 residues. V lost 3 bases and J 6 bases, leaving 15 bases between the germline ends. Germline values: CDR1 GTSNPN, CDR2 SVGIG (reference sequence). The CDR3 bases are TGTGCCTGGAGACGGGTGGCTCCGAGCAATGAGCAGTTCTTC. Its translation: CAWRRVAPSNEQFF.

This clonotype was detected many times. The chain uses TRBV7-2 and TRBJ2-5, with D unresolved. Germline CDR1 reads SGHTA; CDR2 reads FQGNSA. The CDR3 covers 13 residues. V was shortened by 5 bases and J by 5 bases, with 12 bases between the two germline ends. CDR3 DNA: TGTGCCAGCAGCCCGCTAGGAGCGGAGACCCAGTACTTC. This translates into CASSPLGAETQYF. Looking up the rest from reference TRBV7-2 and TRBJ2-5 gives the full variable domain: GAGVSQSPSNKVTEKGKDVELRCDPISGHTALYWYRQSLGQGLEFLIYFQGNSAPDKSGLPSDRFSAERTGGSVSTLTIQRTQQEDSAVYLCASSPLGAETQYFGPGTRLLVL.

This clonotype has a count of ten or more. V gene TRBV7-8 combines with J gene TRBJ2-3, with D perhaps given as TRBD1 or TRBD2 (5 bases each). The CDR3 is 17 residues long. With 4 bases removed from V and 2 bases from J, the gap between germline ends came to 19 bases. Per germline, CDR1 SGHVS and CDR2 FQNEAQ. CDR3 nucleotide sequence: TGTGCCAGCAGCTGGGGACCACTGCTCGACCTCACAGATACGCAGTATTTT. Its protein product is CASSWGPLLDLTDTQYF.